This TCR beta chain was sequenced during a study of beta chain features in type 1 diabetes. Study-wide points: Cells that show high TCR expression could be over-represented by cDNA sequencing. Researchers caution that PCR might favor shorter templates, equally among patients and controls. Moderate yet significant TCRB CDR3 shortening was seen in Type 1 diabetes patients in all four CD4+ subsets.

Staining for CD45RO/CCR7/CD25/CD127/CD95/CD27 allowed sorting of CD4+ naive, central memory, regulatory and stem cell-like memory cells. Every isolated RNA sample was fully reverse transcribed, so sequencing captured expressed TCRB transcripts. Sequencing was performed with immunoSEQ multiplex PCR; in TCRdb, only in-frame clones are kept and a portion is missing. The data contain roughly 220,000 clones, 16% of them singletons. The ends lost 4 bases at V and 3 bases at J; junction bases unmatched: 7. Germline lookup yields CDR1 MDHEN and CDR2 SYDVKM. The CDR3 contains 15 residues. Only a few counts were recorded for this clone. Its antigen is undetermined.

The chain couples TRBV28 to TRBJ2-7, with 9 bases matching TRBD1. Material: naive CD4+ T cells from blood. This receptor was identified in a man aged 30-40 years with type 1 diabetes. CDR3: CASSSLTGGYYEQYF. For the CDR3, the DNA is TGTGCCAGCAGTTCGCTGACAGGGGGTTACTACGAGCAGTACTTC.